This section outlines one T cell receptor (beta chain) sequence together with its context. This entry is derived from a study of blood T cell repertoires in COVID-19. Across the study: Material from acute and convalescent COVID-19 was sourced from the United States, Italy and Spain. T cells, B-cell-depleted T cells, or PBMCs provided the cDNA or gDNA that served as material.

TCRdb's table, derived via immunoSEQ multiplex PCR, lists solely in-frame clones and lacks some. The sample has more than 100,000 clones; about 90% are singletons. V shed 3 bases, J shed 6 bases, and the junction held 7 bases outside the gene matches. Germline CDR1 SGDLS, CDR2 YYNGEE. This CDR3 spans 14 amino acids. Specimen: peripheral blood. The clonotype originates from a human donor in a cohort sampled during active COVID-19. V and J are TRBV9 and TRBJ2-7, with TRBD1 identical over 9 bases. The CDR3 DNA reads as TGTGCCAGCAGCGCCGGGACAGGGTCGGTCGAGCAGTACTTC. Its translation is CASSAGTGSVEQYF.